The sequence of this T cell receptor beta chain was determined in a study of cytomegalovirus exposure and HLA in healthy donors. Vbeta (60) and Jbeta (13) primers were used in the PCR. The assay was immunoSEQ multiplex PCR, and TCRdb's table has in-frame clones only and misses some. Of 40,000 to 55,000 clones listed, less than 85% are singletons. Germline CDR1 reads WNHNN; CDR2 reads SYGVQD (reference sequence). The CDR3 extends over 17 amino acids. The V end was cut by 6 bases, the J end by 3 bases, with 23 bases between. The sequence was obtained from a man in his thirties or forties in good health and CMV-seropositive. Sequences were obtained from PBMCs. This chain joins TRBV10-1 and TRBJ1-1; D unclear. Written as DNA, the CDR3 is TGCGCCAGCAGGGCCGCCGGGAGGGCCAGAGGTGACACTGAAGCTTTCTTT. Amino acids: CASRAAGRARGDTEAFF.